This entry describes one TCR beta chain. Antigen specificity is unknown. The data originate from a study of identical twins. Whole-study findings and limits: Sequences that were beta out-of-frame showed weaker excess twin sharing. While abundant cord blood beta clonotypes carried fewer insertions, memory repertoires showed no such pattern.

A universal primer binding site was introduced by template switching. The final cDNA contained unique molecular identifiers. From the 5' RACE reads, TCRdb called clonotypes with MiXCR, one entry per CDR3 protein. The repertoire holds 250,000 or so distinct CDR3 sequences, with about 8.3% as singletons. Germline lookup yields CDR1 MNHEY and CDR2 SMNVEV (reference sequence). After removal of 4 bases from V and 5 bases from J, the junction contained 5 bases not matched to a gene. The CDR3 has 14 residues. These data also formed part of another study, on yellow fever vaccine responses in identical twins.

This TCR was recovered from a woman younger than 35 in good health. The specimen was CD8+ T cells sorted from blood. The chain combines TRBV27 with TRBJ2-7; 10 bases map to TRBD1. The CDR3 DNA sequence: TGTGCCAGCAGTTATGGACAGGGGGGTAACGAGCAGTACTTC. It translates to CASSYGQGGNEQYF.